This T cell receptor beta chain is drawn from a study of T cell responses to AZD1222 COVID-19 vaccine. Study-level findings and limits: The donor group comprised mostly white British people and more females; the analysis possibly underestimated clonal diversity. Scientists sampled the repertoires only once the peak T cell response had passed. It was only a handful of AZD1222 recipients who were seropositive at baseline.

The protocol was immunoSEQ multiplex PCR, while the TCRdb copy is restricted to in-frame clones and leaves out a portion. The table has over 85,000 clones, 84% seen once. Note on this clone: Antigen unknown.

This CDR3 contains 15 residues. Trimming took 2 bases from V and 5 from J, leaving 16 bases between them. In germline, CDR1 is SGHTA, CDR2 FQGNSA. The source material was peripheral blood, sampled on day 0 of AZD1222 vaccination. This clonotype was obtained from an adult in good health. The V and J genes are TRBV7-2 and TRBJ2-7, with D tentatively TRBD2 (5 bases). CDR3 nucleotide sequence: TGTGCCAGCAGCTTATATTGGGGAGCCCAGGACGAGCAGTACTTC. It codes for CASSLYWGAQDEQYF.